Listed here are 22 T cell receptor beta chains from one sample, sequenced in a study of post-analysis software for immune sequencing data. Their antigens are not known. The authors incorporated unique molecular identifiers into the TCR beta cDNA libraries. TCRdb processed the PCR reads anew with MiXCR; each CDR3 protein has one entry. The table lists about 540,000 distinct CDR3 sequences, 34% of them singletons. General observations from the study: A handful of TRBV segments were significantly more frequent in patients than in controls. TRBV5-6, TRBV5-1 and TRBV20-1 were among these segments.

The sequencing input was blood. The receptors shown here come from a girl under 18 with multiple sclerosis.

The chain employs TRBV19 and TRBJ2-7; 13 bases are a match to TRBD2. CDR3 length equals 13 residues. Germline CDR1 and CDR2: LNHDA and SQIVND (reference sequence). V lost 5 bases and J lost 12; bases outside the gene matches: 7. CDR3: CASSFGLAGAAYF. CDR3 bases: TGTGCCAGTAGTTTCGGACTAGCGGGAGCGGCGTACTTC.

The V gene is TRBV9, the J gene TRBJ2-5; 8 positions agree with TRBD2. Per germline, CDR1 SGDLS and CDR2 YYNGEE. The CDR3 extends over 15 amino acids. V shed 5 bases, J shed 2 bases, and the junction held 8 bases outside the gene matches. In DNA form, the CDR3 reads TGTGCCAGCAGTTCAGCGGGGGCGTTACAAGAGACCCAGTACTTC. Its translation: CASSSAGALQETQYF.

The chain carries TRBV10-3 and TRBJ2-3; D ambiguous. Trimming removed 2 bases from V and 4 bases from J, with 4 bases in between. The CDR3 contains 12 residues. CDR1 is ENHRY, CDR2 SYGVKD, per germline. The CDR3 is CAISEEADTQYF. For the CDR3, the DNA is TGTGCCATCAGTGAGGAAGCAGATACGCAGTATTTT.

This clonotype was counted a few times. V gene TRBV5-1 combines with J gene TRBJ2-3, with TRBD2 identical over 12 bases. With V trimmed by 4 bases and J by 2 bases, 11 bases remained unmatched. The CDR3 has 18 residues. In germline, CDR1 is SGHRS, CDR2 YFSETQ. DNA of the CDR3: TGCGCCAGCAGCCCGGCCCCACGGACTAGCGGGGACACAGATACGCAGTATTTT. Its protein is CASSPAPRTSGDTDTQYF.

The chain combines TRBV29-1 with TRBJ1-1, with TRBD1 identical over 8 bases. The CDR3 has 13 residues. The germline V gene encodes CDR1 SQVTM and CDR2 ANQGSEA. V lost 7 bases, J lost 0 bases, and 4 bases stayed unmatched. The CDR3 DNA reads TGCAGCGGGACAGGGAGTATGAACACTGAAGCTTTCTTT. Encoded protein: CSGTGSMNTEAFF. Full variable domain (remainder filled in from reference TRBV29-1 and TRBJ1-1): SAVISQKPSRDICQRGTSLTIQCQVDSQVTMMFWYRQQPGQSLTLIATANQGSEATYESGFVIDKFPISRPNLTFSTLTVSNMSPEDSSIYLCSGTGSMNTEAFFGQGTRLTVV.

This chain joins TRBV4-2 and TRBJ1-1; no reliable D call. CDR3 length: 14 residues. Germline-derived CDR1 and CDR2 are LGHNA and YNFKEQ. V shed 0 bases and J shed 2 bases, with 7 bases lying between them. The CDR3 region is CASSQEEKNTEAFF. The DNA of the CDR3 is TGTGCCAGCAGCCAAGAAGAGAAAAACACTGAAGCTTTCTTT.

This clonotype was seen only a few times. It may be a read error: a sequence one base away is much more abundant. The chain recombines TRBV27 with TRBJ1-2, with D tentatively TRBD1 (6 bases). The V end was cut by 5 bases, the J end by 4 bases, with 17 bases between. This CDR3 is built from 15 residues. Germline V gives CDR1 MNHEY, CDR2 SMNVEV (reference sequence). The CDR3 sequence: CASSPGDLPRYGYTF. DNA for the CDR3: TGTGCCAGCAGTCCAGGGGATCTGCCCCGCTATGGCTACACCTTC.

The chain carries TRBV29-1 and TRBJ1-2; 10 bases are a match to TRBD1. V was clipped by 4 bases and J by 5 bases; unmatched bases: 1. The CDR3 totals 12 residues. Germline V gene lookup returns CDR1 SQVTM and CDR2 ANQGSEA. The chain's CDR3 is CSVVDRGYGYTF. The CDR3, as DNA: TGCAGCGTTGTGGACAGGGGGTATGGCTACACCTTC.

This clonotype was seen a handful of times. V gene TRBV7-3 combines with J gene TRBJ2-3; no firm D call. The ends were cut back, 1 base at V and 2 bases at J, with 10 bases in the middle. This CDR3 contains 15 residues. Germline CDR1 is SGHTA and CDR2 is FQGTGA. For the CDR3, the DNA is TGTGCCAGCAGCTTAATATTTGGAGACACAGATACGCAGTATTTT. It specifies CASSLIFGDTDTQYF.

This rearrangement joins TRBV20-1 to TRBJ2-7; unclear D gene. The germline CDR1 and CDR2 sequences are DFQATT and SNEGSKA (reference sequence). Trimming removed 0 bases from V and 9 bases from J, with 15 bases in between. The CDR3 runs 13 residues. For the CDR3, the DNA is TGCAGTGCTAGAGAATTAGTCGAAAAGGGGCAGTACTTC. It yields the protein CSARELVEKGQYF.

The V gene is TRBV12-3 or TRBV12-4, the J gene TRBJ2-5, with D maybe TRBD1 (6 bases). TRBJ2-7 matches the DNA end more closely, so the J call is doubtful. The CDR3 length is 14 residues. CDR3 residues: CASSSGQTGYEQYF. The CDR3 nucleotides are TGTGCCAGCAGTTCCGGACAGACTGGCTACGAGCAGTACTTC.

The chain is built from TRBV12-3 or TRBV12-4 and TRBJ2-5; no clear D gene. The CDR3 totals 15 residues. With 3 bases removed from V and 1 base from J, the gap between germline ends came to 12 bases. CDR3 nucleotides: TGTGCCAGCAGTTTGGGGTGGGTTGGCCAAGAGACCCAGTACTTC. Protein: CASSLGWVGQETQYF.

For the CDR3, the DNA is TGTGCCAGCAGCTTAGACCCAGGGGGCGGTGAGCAGTTCTTC. Protein: CASSLDPGGGEQFF. The chain combines TRBV7-3 with TRBJ2-1; 8 bases line up with TRBD1. CDR1 and CDR2 (germline): SGHTA, FQGTGA. V was pared by 2 bases and J by 9 bases, with 6 bases of the junction left unmatched. CDR3 length: 14 residues.

V gene TRBV6-5 combines with J gene TRBJ2-6, with D possibly being TRBD1 (5 bases). Germline lookup yields CDR1 MNHEY and CDR2 SVGAGI. The V end lost 4 bases, the J end lost 2 bases, and 9 bases lay between the germline ends. This CDR3 is built from 15 residues. The CDR3 sequence: CASSFRVAGANVLTF. As DNA, the CDR3 is TGTGCCAGCAGTTTCAGGGTAGCTGGGGCCAACGTCCTGACTTTC.

This clonotype has more than one count but fewer than ten. V usage is TRBV7-2 and J usage is TRBJ1-1, with D perhaps matching TRBD1 (5 bases). This CDR3 contains 14 residues. CDR1 and CDR2 (germline): SGHTA, FQGNSA. Trimming left V 5 bases short and J 3 bases short, with 13 bases between. CDR3 in amino acids: CASSLQIGDTEAFF. CDR3 coding DNA: TGTGCCAGCAGCCTACAGATAGGGGACACTGAAGCTTTCTTT. Complete variable domain (other parts from reference TRBV7-2 and TRBJ1-1): GAGVSQSPSNKVTEKGKDVELRCDPISGHTALYWYRQSLGQGLEFLIYFQGNSAPDKSGLPSDRFSAERTGGSVSTLTIQRTQQEDSAVYLCASSLQIGDTEAFFGQGTRLTVV.

The genes are TRBV2 and TRBJ2-7; 10 bases are a match to TRBD2. Germline-derived CDR1 and CDR2 are SNHLY and FYNNEI. V gave up 7 bases and J gave up 5 bases; unmatched junction bases: 8. The CDR3 contains 14 residues. CDR3 sequence: CASIPAGGHDEQYF. The CDR3 DNA reads TGTGCCAGCATCCCAGCGGGGGGGCACGACGAGCAGTACTTC.

The chain couples TRBV29-1 to TRBJ2-5; possible D gene TRBD2, 6 bases. The CDR3 covers 13 residues. Germline CDR1 SQVTM, CDR2 ANQGSEA. V dropped 0 bases and J dropped 11 bases, with 16 bases sitting between them. In DNA form, the CDR3 reads TGCAGCGTTGAAGATCGGGGATTCCGGGAGCAGTACTTC. It is translated as CSVEDRGFREQYF. Variable domain in full (rest from reference TRBV29-1 and TRBJ2-5): SAVISQKPSRDICQRGTSLTIQCQVDSQVTMMFWYRQQPGQSLTLIATANQGSEATYESGFVIDKFPISRPNLTFSTLTVSNMSPEDSSIYLCSVEDRGFREQYFGPGTRLLVL.

V is TRBV5-1 and J is TRBJ1-1, with D unresolved. The CDR3 runs to 14 residues. Germline CDR1 and CDR2: SGHRS and YFSETQ. Trimming cost V 0 bases and J 5 bases, with 11 bases left between them. As DNA, the CDR3 is TGCGCCAGCAGCTTGGAAGGTCTTGGGACTGAAGCTTTCTTT. Translation gives CASSLEGLGTEAFF.

The rearrangement joins TRBV7-9 to TRBJ1-1; 7 positions agree with TRBD1. The germline gives CDR1 SEHNR, CDR2 FQNEAQ (reference sequence). The junction had 5 bases not matched to a gene; V was cut back by 3 bases and J by 4 bases. CDR3 length: 14 amino acids. In DNA form, the CDR3 reads TGTGCCAGCAGCTTCGACAGGGAGAGCACTGAAGCTTTCTTT. Its protein product is CASSFDRESTEAFF.

The chain combines TRBV3-1 with TRBJ2-7, with D maybe TRBD1 (6 bases). With 6 bases removed from V and 0 bases from J, the gap between germline ends came to 12 bases. Germline V gives CDR1 LGHDT, CDR2 YNNKEL (reference sequence). The CDR3 has 14 residues. The CDR3 nucleotides read TGTGCCAGCAGTCCACGGGACATCTCCTACGAGCAGTACTTC. This codes for CASSPRDISYEQYF.

The chain uses TRBV20-1 and TRBJ2-7; 7 bases match TRBD1. Germline V gene lookup returns CDR1 DFQATT and CDR2 SNEGSKA (reference sequence). V shed 0 bases and J 6 bases; nucleotides not matched to a gene: 11. The length of the CDR3 is 15 residues. CDR3 in DNA: TGCAGTGCTAGAGATAGCACAGGGGCTCAGCGCGAGCAGTACTTC. Translated: CSARDSTGAQREQYF.

This clonotype was recorded a few times. V is TRBV27 and J is TRBJ2-7; maybe TRBD2 (7 bases). The V end was cut by 5 bases, the J end by 1 base, with 15 bases between. The germline V gene encodes CDR1 MNHEY and CDR2 SMNVEV (reference sequence). The CDR3 has 15 residues. The CDR3 spells CASSPLRGASYEQYF. CDR3 DNA sequence: TGTGCCAGCAGTCCCCTCCGGGGGGCTTCCTACGAGCAGTACTTC.